These 23 T cell receptor beta chains originate from one sample sequenced in a study of early T cells in non-severe SARS-CoV-2 infection. TCRdb re-derived calls from the 5' RACE reads in MiXCR, one entry per CDR3 protein. In the table there are roughly 51,000 distinct CDR3 sequences, 7% to 9% of which are singletons. The sample was whole blood. The receptor source for this set is an adult who was a healthcare worker with PCR-confirmed SARS-CoV-2 infection or an uninfected control (not recorded which).

The chain uses TRBV4-1 and TRBJ2-1; perhaps D is TRBD1 or TRBD2 (5 bases each). CDR1 is MGHRA, CDR2 YSYEKL, per germline. The V and J ends lost 3 bases and 13 bases respectively, with 13 bases between them. The CDR3 contains 12 residues. The CDR3 reads CASSQPRDVQFF. The CDR3, as DNA: TGCGCCAGCAGCCAGCCCCGGGACGTACAGTTCTTC.

This clonotype was recorded at least ten times. This rearrangement joins TRBV5-6 to TRBJ1-5; D possibly corresponds to TRBD1 (6 bases). V was trimmed by 0 bases and J by 5 bases, leaving 12 bases between them. This CDR3 spans 15 amino acids. CDR1 SGHDT and CDR2 YYEEEE come from the germline V gene. Here the CDR3 reads CASSLGRQAHQPQHF. The CDR3 nucleotides read TGTGCCAGCAGCTTGGGGCGACAGGCTCATCAGCCCCAGCATTTT.

There are a few counts of this clonotype. As DNA, the CDR3 is TGTGCCAGCAGTTACGGGACCTACTCCTACAATGAGCAGTTCTTC. Residues: CASSYGTYSYNEQFF. The J gene is TRBJ2-1, the V gene TRBV6-5; either TRBD1 or TRBD2 may fit D (5 bases each). The CDR3 is 15 residues long. Trimming removed 2 bases from V and 0 bases from J, with 8 bases in between. In germline, CDR1 is MNHEY, CDR2 SVGAGI.

This clonotype occurred many times. The J gene is TRBJ1-1, the V gene TRBV28; a weak D match, TRBD1 (5 bases). Germline lookup yields CDR1 MDHEN and CDR2 SYDVKM. The CDR3 runs 14 residues. The ends were cut back, 6 bases at V and 4 bases at J, with 15 bases in the middle. The CDR3 loop reads CASSPPGGVTEAFF. The CDR3 nucleotides are TGTGCCAGCAGCCCGCCGGGGGGAGTCACTGAAGCTTTCTTT.

This clonotype was found many times. The chain uses TRBV18 and TRBJ2-3; D possibly corresponds to TRBD2 (5 bases). V dropped 3 bases and J dropped 4 bases, with 14 bases sitting between them. Germline CDR1 is KGHSH and CDR2 is LQKENI. The CDR3 extends over 15 amino acids. CDR3 sequence: CASSPTRGSPDTQYF. CDR3 nucleotides: TGTGCCAGCTCACCTACTAGAGGGTCGCCAGATACGCAGTATTTT.

The chain uses TRBV28 and TRBJ1-2, with D uncertain. CDR1 and CDR2 (germline): MDHEN, SYDVKM. The CDR3 is 14 amino acids. Trimming took off 5 bases at V and 3 bases at J, with 13 bases between the two ends. This chain's CDR3 is CASSPSGSYYGYTF. Written as DNA, the CDR3 is TGTGCCAGCAGTCCGAGCGGGAGCTACTATGGCTACACCTTC.

In this sample, this clonotype turned up many times. The chain links TRBV5-6 to TRBJ2-1; a possible D gene is TRBD2 (6 bases). Trimming stripped 4 bases from V and 9 bases from J, with 14 bases between. This CDR3 comprises 13 residues. Germline-derived CDR1 and CDR2 are SGHDT and YYEEEE. CDR3 loop: CASSLRRASEQFF. The CDR3 DNA follows: TGTGCCAGCAGCCTGAGGAGGGCTAGTGAGCAGTTCTTC.

This clonotype was seen more than once but under ten times. This chain joins TRBV7-8 and TRBJ2-1; 10 bases match TRBD1. Per germline, CDR1 SGHVS and CDR2 FQNEAQ. This CDR3 contains 14 residues. Trimming took 5 bases from V and 13 from J; bases not matched to a gene: 11. CDR3 bases: TGTGCCAGCAGCCAAAATCGGACAGGGGGTTACCAGTTCTTC. Residues: CASSQNRTGGYQFF.

This clonotype has a count of ten or more. The rearrangement joins TRBV28 to TRBJ2-5; D possibly corresponds to TRBD1 (6 bases). The germline V gene encodes CDR1 MDHEN and CDR2 SYDVKM. V was trimmed by 5 bases and J by 4 bases, leaving 17 bases between them. The CDR3 is made up of 15 amino acids. CDR3 sequence reads: CASSLVIRGTETQYF. The CDR3 DNA reads TGTGCCAGCAGTCTCGTTATCAGGGGAACAGAGACCCAGTACTTC. Drawing the rest from reference TRBV28 and TRBJ2-5, the complete variable domain is DVKVTQSSRYLVKRTGEKVFLECVQDMDHENMFWYRQDPGLGLRLIYFSYDVKMKEKGDIPEGYSVSREKKERFSLILESASTNQTSMYLCASSLVIRGTETQYFGPGTRLLVL.

The sample holds many counts of this clonotype. This chain links TRBV12-3 or TRBV12-4 with TRBJ1-2; unclear D gene. The CDR3 sequence is 14 residues long. V shed 7 bases and J shed 4 bases, with 16 bases lying between them. The CDR3 region has the DNA TGTGCCAGCACTTCGGTGGACGGGCGCTATGGCTACACCTTC. It is translated as CASTSVDGRYGYTF.

This clonotype was counted ten times or more. The chain combines TRBV20-1 with TRBJ2-3, with D possibly being TRBD1 or TRBD2 (5 bases each). Germline values: CDR1 DFQATT, CDR2 SNEGSKA (reference sequence). The CDR3 totals 13 residues. V was trimmed by 5 bases and J by 1 base, leaving 10 bases between them. This CDR3 reads CSALRGRTDTQYF. The CDR3, as DNA: TGCAGTGCTTTGAGGGGCCGCACAGATACGCAGTATTTT.

This clonotype was seen many times. The chain has TRBV20-1 and TRBJ2-1, with 10 positions matching TRBD2. Trimming removed 0 bases from V and 9 bases from J; junction bases left unmatched: 11. This CDR3 has 16 amino acids. Germline loops: CDR1 DFQATT, CDR2 SNEGSKA (reference sequence). This CDR3 is CSARDRVSGGLGEQFF. Written as DNA, the CDR3 is TGCAGTGCTAGAGATAGGGTTAGCGGGGGGTTGGGTGAGCAGTTCTTC.

This clonotype has at least ten counts. This chain connects TRBV10-3 to TRBJ2-7; D call uncertain. Trimming cost V 0 bases and J 3 bases, with 9 bases left between them. The CDR3 totals 14 residues. The germline V gene has CDR1 ENHRY and CDR2 SYGVKD. CDR3 nucleotides: TGTGCCATCAGTGAGTCGACCAGATACTACGAGCAGTACTTC. This encodes CAISESTRYYEQYF.

V usage is TRBV5-4 and J usage is TRBJ2-5; tentatively, D is TRBD2 (5 bases). CDR1 SGHNT and CDR2 YYREEE come from the germline V gene (reference sequence). The CDR3 loop spans 13 amino acids. V was trimmed by 2 bases and J by 5 bases, leaving 10 bases between them. CDR3 sequence: CASSFFGVETQYF. CDR3 sequence (DNA): TGTGCCAGCAGCTTTTTCGGGGTGGAGACCCAGTACTTC.

The chain combines TRBV18 with TRBJ2-7; no clear D gene. V lost 0 bases to trimming and J lost 2 bases, with 8 bases between them. Per the germline V gene, CDR1 is KGHSH and CDR2 is LQKENI. The length of the CDR3 is 14 residues. The CDR3 here is CASSPPEIAYEQYF. CDR3 DNA: TGTGCCAGCTCACCACCGGAGATAGCCTACGAGCAGTACTTC.

This chain links TRBV11-2 with TRBJ2-3; 10 bases are shared with TRBD1. This CDR3 is built from 16 residues. The ends lost 4 bases at V and 2 bases at J; junction bases unmatched: 6. Germline CDR1 SGHAT, CDR2 FQNNGV. CDR3 nucleotides: TGTGCCAGCAGCTCCAGACAGGGGGCTTACACAGATACGCAGTATTTT. Protein product: CASSSRQGAYTDTQYF. The variable domain in full, completed from reference TRBV11-2 and TRBJ2-3, reads EAGVAQSPRYKIIEKRQSVAFWCNPISGHATLYWYQQILGQGPKLLIQFQNNGVVDDSQLPKDRFSAERLKGVDSTLKIQPAKLEDSAVYLCASSSRQGAYTDTQYFGPGTRLTVL.

This chain uses TRBV7-6 with TRBJ1-1; D is perhaps TRBD1 (5 bases). This CDR3 has 18 residues. Germline V gene lookup returns CDR1 SGHVS and CDR2 FNYEAQ. V lost 2 bases, J lost 0 bases, and 19 bases lay in between. CDR3 protein: CASSLPNHGHTMNTEAFF. The CDR3 DNA follows: TGTGCCAGCAGCTTACCCAACCACGGACATACCATGAACACTGAAGCTTTCTTT.

The sample holds many counts of this clonotype. The V call is TRBV18, the J call TRBJ1-2; no firm D call. CDR1 and CDR2 (germline): KGHSH, LQKENI. CDR3 length: 16 amino acids. Trimming shortened V by 1 base and J by 8 bases, and 20 bases separated the two germline ends. The CDR3 DNA reads as TGTGCCAGCTCACCACGTCCAGGAGAGGATTTAGGAGGCTACACCTTC. Its protein product is CASSPRPGEDLGGYTF.

V and J are TRBV4-2 and TRBJ1-6; D uncertain. Per the germline V gene, CDR1 is LGHNA and CDR2 is YNFKEQ. Trimming left V 8 bases short and J 0 bases short, with 17 bases between. The CDR3 sequence is 17 residues long. The CDR3 region has the DNA TGTGCCAGCGGACTCGACACAGCGAGCTCCTATAATTCACCCCTCCACTTT. Translation gives CASGLDTASSYNSPLHF.

This clonotype was detected ten times or more. This chain connects TRBV2 to TRBJ2-3; the match to TRBD1 covers 7 bases. Trimming took 8 bases from V and 0 from J; bases not matched to a gene: 8. CDR3 length equals 15 residues. CDR1 is SNHLY and CDR2 is FYNNEI in the germline V gene. The CDR3 DNA sequence: TGTGCCAGCCTTCTCATAGGGGGCAGCACAGATACGCAGTATTTT. Encoded protein: CASLLIGGSTDTQYF.

The table lists this clonotype with many counts. V usage is TRBV6-4 and J usage is TRBJ2-2, with D uncertain. The V gene's germline CDR1 is MRHNA and CDR2 SNTAGT. The CDR3 contains 13 residues. V was pared by 0 bases and J by 4 bases, with 3 bases between. The chain's CDR3 is CASSDSVTGELFF. DNA of the CDR3: TGTGCCAGCAGTGACTCGGTCACCGGGGAGCTGTTTTTT.

In its sample, this clonotype was seen many times. The gene calls are TRBV11-2 and TRBJ2-3; D is unresolved. The CDR3 loop spans 16 amino acids. Trimming removed 1 base from V and 2 bases from J, with 13 bases in between. CDR1 is SGHAT and CDR2 is FQNNGV in the germline V gene. This CDR3 reads CASSLGVNPDTDTQYF. The CDR3 nucleotides are TGTGCCAGCAGCTTAGGAGTAAACCCTGACACAGATACGCAGTATTTT.

This clonotype showed up just a few times. The chain links TRBV5-5 to TRBJ2-4; no clear D gene. V lost 0 bases, J lost 0 bases, and 13 bases lay in between. The germline V gene encodes CDR1 SGHKS and CDR2 YYEKEE (reference sequence). The length of the CDR3 is 17 residues. The CDR3: CASSLDRVALAKNIQYF. CDR3 DNA: TGTGCCAGCAGCTTGGATCGTGTGGCTCTAGCCAAAAACATTCAGTACTTC.